These 17 T cell receptor beta chains originate from one sample sequenced in a study of control samples from healthy donors and cancer patients (dated by TCRdb to the early 2020s). Library method: the immunoSEQ multiplex PCR assay. The table comes from immuneACCESS by way of TCRdb, which keeps in-frame sequences with V and J called. Part of the clones is missing from these tables; in studies checked, under half for an unresolved V gene and the rest for unknown reasons. The sample has 100,000 or so clones on record, around three quarters of them singletons. Together, the top ten hold over 9.5% of the sample. The source material was blood. The receptors derive from a young woman in good health.

This clone has more than one count but fewer than ten. The V gene is TRBV5-6, the J gene TRBJ2-5; 7 bases are shared with TRBD2. This CDR3 spans 14 amino acids. Germline CDR1 and CDR2: SGHDT and YYEEEE. V shed 6 bases and J 4 bases; nucleotides not matched to a gene: 9. CDR3 coding DNA: TGTGCCAGCAACCCTATAGCGGGCCCAGAGACCCAGTACTTC. Amino acids: CASNPIAGPETQYF.

The CDR3 nucleotides read TGTGCTAGTGGACGCGGACGTAACACCGGGGAGCTGTTTTTT. Translated: CASGRGRNTGELFF. The V call is TRBV12-5, the J call TRBJ2-2; D uncertain. Trimming stripped 6 bases from V and 2 bases from J, with 10 bases between. CDR1 and CDR2 from the germline V gene are LGHNT and FRNRAP. There are 14 residues in the CDR3.

The chain carries TRBV7-8 and TRBJ2-3, with D uncertain. CDR1 is SGHVS, CDR2 FQNEAQ, per germline. This CDR3 has 14 residues. V gave up 1 base and J gave up 3 bases, with 8 bases separating them. This chain's CDR3 is CASSLGRETDTQYF. CDR3 sequence (DNA): TGTGCCAGCAGCTTAGGTAGGGAAACAGATACGCAGTATTTT.

This clone was observed a few times. The CDR3 DNA is TGTGCCAGCAGCTTGGTGGGGGAGGCCACAGATACGCAGTATTTT. It specifies CASSLVGEATDTQYF. The gene calls are TRBV5-6 and TRBJ2-3; tentative D call: TRBD2 (6 bases). V was shortened by 0 bases and J by 2 bases, with 10 bases between the two germline ends. Germline V gene sequence: CDR1 SGHDT, CDR2 YYEEEE. CDR3 length: 15 amino acids.

Written as DNA, the CDR3 is TGTGCTAGTGGTTTGGTCCCCACCTTACAGGGCCGCAGGGTCAGCAATCAGCCCCAGCATTTT. Protein sequence: CASGLVPTLQGRRVSNQPQHF. The gene calls are TRBV12-5 and TRBJ1-5, with D maybe TRBD1 (6 bases). The germline V gene encodes CDR1 LGHNT and CDR2 FRNRAP. This CDR3 is built from 21 residues. V gave up 0 bases and J gave up 1 base, with 25 bases separating them.

The chain is built from TRBV5-1 and TRBJ2-2; 10 nucleotides line up with TRBD1. Germline loops: CDR1 SGHRS, CDR2 YFSETQ. V lost 4 bases to trimming and J lost 7 bases; unmatched junction nucleotides: 4. The CDR3 totals 14 residues. The CDR3 is CASSLGQGIGELFF. The CDR3, as DNA: TGCGCCAGCAGCCTGGGACAGGGGATCGGGGAGCTGTTTTTT.

This chain connects TRBV12-3 or TRBV12-4 to TRBJ1-2, with D uncertain. The CDR3 is 13 residues long. V gave up 4 bases and J gave up 2 bases, with 8 bases separating them. This CDR3 is CASSSSVNYGYTF. The CDR3 DNA follows: TGTGCCAGCAGTTCGTCAGTGAACTATGGCTACACCTTC.

The V call is TRBV11-2, the J call TRBJ2-2, with TRBD1 matching 9 bases. Germline lookup yields CDR1 SGHAT and CDR2 FQNNGV. CDR3 length: 17 residues. V lost 5 bases to trimming and J lost 8 bases; unmatched junction nucleotides: 15. The CDR3 region is CASSLLTRDRVTGELFF. CDR3 sequence (DNA): TGTGCCAGCAGCCTACTAACTCGGGACAGGGTAACAGGGGAGCTGTTTTTT.

V gene TRBV6-2 or TRBV6-3 combines with J gene TRBJ1-6; 7 nucleotides align to TRBD1. V was clipped by 5 bases and J by 4 bases; unmatched bases: 8. In germline, CDR1 is MNHEY, CDR2 SVGEGT. The CDR3 is 16 amino acids. CDR3 DNA sequence: TGTGCCAGCAGTATCCGACAGGGCCAATATAATTCACCCCTCCACTTT. This codes for CASSIRQGQYNSPLHF.

This chain links TRBV19 with TRBJ2-1; 11 nucleotides line up with TRBD2. Germline trimming cut 3 bases from V and 2 bases from J; bases unmatched to any gene: 0. The CDR3 contains 15 residues. Germline values: CDR1 LNHDA, CDR2 SQIVND (reference sequence). In nucleotides, the CDR3 is TGTGCCAGTAGTATTAGCGGGGGGGCCTACAATGAGCAGTTCTTC. Translating it yields CASSISGGAYNEQFF.

This clone was seen a single time. This chain uses TRBV24-1 with TRBJ2-1; D is undetermined. V lost 4 bases, J lost 6 bases, and 9 bases lay in between. Germline V CDR1 and CDR2: KGHDR, SFDVKD. The CDR3 loop spans 13 amino acids. CDR3 protein: CATSESVSNEQFF. The CDR3 DNA sequence: TGTGCCACCAGTGAATCCGTGTCCAATGAGCAGTTCTTC.

CDR3 residues: CASNGNQETQYF. The CDR3 DNA sequence: TGTGCCAGCAACGGGAACCAAGAGACCCAGTACTTC. V usage is TRBV6-6 and J usage is TRBJ2-5; perhaps TRBD2 as D (5 bases). V dropped 7 bases and J dropped 0 bases, with 6 bases sitting between them. CDR1 MNHNY and CDR2 SVGAGI come from the germline V gene (reference sequence). This CDR3 is 12 amino acids long.

This sequence joins TRBV5-1 and TRBJ1-1, with TRBD1 identical over 10 bases. Trimming removed 4 bases from V and 0 bases from J; junction bases left unmatched: 6. This CDR3 is 16 amino acids long. CDR1 and CDR2 (germline): SGHRS, YFSETQ. CDR3 in DNA: TGCGCCAGCAGCCCGGGACAGGGGATCATGAACACTGAAGCTTTCTTT. Translated: CASSPGQGIMNTEAFF. The entire variable domain, with the rest obtained from reference TRBV5-1 and TRBJ1-1, is as follows: KAGVTQTPRYLIKTRGQQVTLSCSPISGHRSVSWYQQTPGQGLQFLFEYFSETQRNKGNFPGRFSGRQFSNSRSEMNVSTLELGDSALYLCASSPGQGIMNTEAFFGQGTRLTVV.

The chain employs TRBV9 and TRBJ2-7; TRBD1 or TRBD2 may be the D gene (8 bases each). CDR1 and CDR2 from the germline V gene are SGDLS and YYNGEE. The germline V and J ends were trimmed by 3 bases and 3 bases, with 16 bases remaining between them. The CDR3 is 15 amino acids. The CDR3 coding sequence is TGTGCCAGCAGCGGCGGGAGGACAGGGATCTACGAGCAGTACTTC. It encodes CASSGGRTGIYEQYF.

This clone was observed once. The chain links TRBV29-1 to TRBJ2-5, with 8 positions matching TRBD1. There are 12 residues in the CDR3. Germline V CDR1 and CDR2: SQVTM, ANQGSEA. After removal of 5 bases from V and 5 bases from J, the junction contained 4 bases not matched to a gene. The chain's CDR3 is CSVMDRVETQYF. The CDR3 DNA is TGCAGCGTTATGGACAGGGTTGAGACCCAGTACTTC.

This sequence joins TRBV19 and TRBJ1-1; D may be TRBD1 (5 bases). V was clipped by 3 bases and J by 5 bases, with 10 bases between them. Germline-derived CDR1 and CDR2 are LNHDA and SQIVND (reference sequence). The CDR3 consists of 13 residues. CDR3 nucleotide sequence: TGTGCCAGTAGTATGACAGCCGGTACTGAAGCTTTCTTT. It is translated as CASSMTAGTEAFF.

The CDR3 DNA follows: TGTGCCAGCAGCTACCCGGGACAGGTCTACGAGCAGTACTTC. Translated, it gives CASSYPGQVYEQYF. The chain employs TRBV14 and TRBJ2-7, with 8 bases lining up with TRBD1. This CDR3 is built from 14 residues. Germline CDR1 is SGHDN and CDR2 is FVKESK. V dropped 5 bases and J dropped 3; count of bases not matched to a gene: 6.